This T cell receptor beta chain was captured in a study of blood T cell repertoires in COVID-19. Looking at the study overall: Spain, Italy and the United States supplied samples that represented acute and convalescent COVID-19.

Germline V gene sequence: CDR1 MNHEY, CDR2 SVGAGI. The ends lost 4 bases at V and 2 bases at J; junction bases unmatched: 4. The CDR3 consists of 15 residues. Data came from immunoSEQ multiplex PCR; TCRdb stores just in-frame clones and leaves some out. The top ten hold under 2.5% of the sample, which has about 110,000 clones, 88% seen once. Sequences were obtained from peripheral blood. This TCR was recovered from a human donor in a cohort sampled during active COVID-19. V and J are TRBV6-5 and TRBJ2-5; 10 bases align to TRBD1. The CDR3 DNA sequence: TGTGCCAGCAGTTCCCGGGACAGGGGTCAAGAGACCCAGTACTTC. Translation: CASSSRDRGQETQYF.